The next 16 T cell receptor beta chains were all read from a single sample in a study of CD8 T cells in ankylosing spondylitis. Each CDR3 protein gets one entry after TCRdb re-called the 5' RACE reads with MiXCR. Among 380,000 or so distinct CDR3 sequences listed, roughly 20% were seen once. Sequencing used blood, either unsorted or a sorted T cell fraction (not recorded which). These receptors were obtained from a male donor with ankylosing spondylitis or in good health (not recorded which).

This clonotype was seen just once. The V gene is TRBV7-2, the J gene TRBJ2-3; D is perhaps TRBD2 (5 bases). From germline, CDR1 is SGHTA and CDR2 FQGNSA. V shed 6 bases and J shed 3 bases, with 10 bases lying between them. The CDR3 totals 13 residues. The CDR3: CASRSRGTDTQYF. CDR3 bases: TGTGCCAGCAGATCCCGGGGAACAGATACGCAGTATTTT.

This clonotype was counted only a few times. This chain connects TRBV4-2 to TRBJ2-7; the match to TRBD1 covers 7 bases. The CDR3 extends over 15 amino acids. The V segment lost 0 bases and the J segment 1 base; nucleotides outside the gene matches: 3. Germline CDR1 is LGHNA and CDR2 is YNFKEQ. The CDR3 sequence is CASSQDWDSSYEQYF. DNA for the CDR3: TGTGCCAGCAGCCAAGATTGGGACAGTTCCTACGAGCAGTACTTC.

The chain employs TRBV12-3 or TRBV12-4 and TRBJ2-1; D may be TRBD2 (6 bases). The CDR3 extends over 15 amino acids. V lost 6 bases and J 7 bases, leaving 19 bases between the germline ends. CDR3 sequence reads: CASSRLASALNEQFF. DNA for the CDR3: TGTGCCAGCAGCCGTCTAGCGAGCGCGCTGAATGAGCAGTTCTTC.

The chain employs TRBV30 and TRBJ2-2, with 9 bases identical to TRBD1. J lost 5 bases, V lost 5 bases, and 9 bases had no gene match. The CDR3 runs to 15 residues. The V gene's germline CDR1 is GTSNPN and CDR2 SVGIG (reference sequence). The CDR3 region has the DNA TGTGCCTGGTTCCCCCGGGACAGGGAGACCGGGGAGCTGTTTTTT. Its protein product is CAWFPRDRETGELFF. The complete variable domain, with remaining parts taken from reference TRBV30 and TRBJ2-2, reads SQTIHQWPATLVQPVGSPLSLECTVEGTSNPNLYWYRQAAGRGLQLLFYSVGIGQISSEVPQNLSASRPQDRQFILSSKKLLLSDSGFYLCAWFPRDRETGELFFGEGSRLTVL.

This chain joins TRBV29-1 and TRBJ1-1, with 9 bases aligning to TRBD1. Trimming at V came to 1 base and at J to 7 bases, leaving 1 base not matched to a gene. The CDR3 spans 12 residues. Looked up from germline, CDR1 is SQVTM and CDR2 is ANQGSEA. The CDR3 DNA is TGCAGCGTTGAAGTGGGACAGGGTGAAGCTTTCTTT. Encoded protein: CSVEVGQGEAFF. The entire variable domain, with the rest obtained from reference TRBV29-1 and TRBJ1-1, is as follows: SAVISQKPSRDICQRGTSLTIQCQVDSQVTMMFWYRQQPGQSLTLIATANQGSEATYESGFVIDKFPISRPNLTFSTLTVSNMSPEDSSIYLCSVEVGQGEAFFGQGTRLTVV.

This clonotype was seen more than once but under ten times. V is TRBV20-1 and J is TRBJ2-7; D perhaps matches TRBD1 (6 bases). This CDR3 comprises 15 residues. Germline loops: CDR1 DFQATT, CDR2 SNEGSKA (reference sequence). V was trimmed by 0 bases and J by 6 bases, leaving 18 bases between them. The CDR3 sequence: CSARDPGHPRGEQYF. The CDR3 nucleotides read TGCAGTGCTAGAGATCCGGGACACCCCAGGGGCGAGCAGTACTTC.

This clonotype appeared a few times. This rearrangement joins TRBV20-1 to TRBJ2-1; TRBD1 is a possible D gene (5 bases). The V end lost 4 bases, the J end lost 1 base, and 20 bases lay between the germline ends. The germline gives CDR1 DFQATT, CDR2 SNEGSKA (reference sequence). This CDR3 is built from 17 residues. DNA of the CDR3: TGCAGTGCTACCCATACAGGACGGCGGATTTCCTACAATGAGCAGTTCTTC. Amino acid sequence: CSATHTGRRISYNEQFF.

This clonotype came up a few times. The gene calls are TRBV5-6 and TRBJ2-5, with 13 nucleotides matching TRBD2. This CDR3 spans 16 amino acids. The trim removed 3 bases at V and 6 bases at J, leaving 8 bases unmatched. The germline gives CDR1 SGHDT, CDR2 YYEEEE. The CDR3 DNA reads TGTGCCAGCAGCTGGAAGACTAGCGGGGGGATCAAGACCCAGTACTTC. Amino acids: CASSWKTSGGIKTQYF.

The chain couples TRBV5-1 to TRBJ2-3, with D perhaps matching TRBD1 (6 bases). The CDR3 is made up of 15 amino acids. Germline lookup yields CDR1 SGHRS and CDR2 YFSETQ. With 3 bases removed from V and 0 bases from J, the gap between germline ends came to 11 bases. For the CDR3, the DNA is TGCGCCAGCAGCTCGGACAGCTCTAGCACAGATACGCAGTATTTT. Protein product: CASSSDSSSTDTQYF.

This chain connects TRBV4-1 to TRBJ2-7; 8 bases fit TRBD2. The trim removed 0 bases at V and 0 bases at J, leaving 4 bases unmatched. Germline CDR1 reads MGHRA; CDR2 reads YSYEKL. The CDR3 runs 16 residues. Here the CDR3 DNA reads TGCGCCAGCAGCCAAGAATCGGGGGGGGGCTCCTACGAGCAGTACTTC. Protein product: CASSQESGGGSYEQYF.

The chain employs TRBV3-1 and TRBJ2-1; perhaps D is TRBD1 or TRBD2 (5 bases each). CDR1 is LGHDT, CDR2 YNNKEL, per germline (reference sequence). V dropped 6 bases and J dropped 1 base, with 13 bases sitting between them. CDR3 length equals 15 residues. CDR3 protein: CASSAGTPSYNEQFF. The CDR3 DNA follows: TGTGCCAGCAGTGCCGGGACGCCGTCCTACAATGAGCAGTTCTTC.

The chain employs TRBV6-1 and TRBJ2-1; D may be TRBD1 or TRBD2 (5 bases each). The CDR3 contains 16 residues. CDR1 is MNHNS, CDR2 SASEGT, per germline. The V gene lost 1 base and the J gene lost 7 bases, with 17 bases spanning the gap. The CDR3 bases are TGTGCCAGCAGTGAAGTGGACGTCCGAGGGGTGAATGAGCAGTTCTTC. Its protein product is CASSEVDVRGVNEQFF.

This clonotype was counted a few times. This rearrangement joins TRBV3-1 to TRBJ2-5; 7 bases line up with TRBD1. There are 15 residues in the CDR3. V shed 4 bases, J shed 5 bases, and the junction held 10 bases outside the gene matches. CDR1 LGHDT and CDR2 YNNKEL come from the germline V gene (reference sequence). The CDR3 reads CASSRSPRGPETQYF. The CDR3 DNA reads TGTGCCAGCAGCCGAAGCCCGAGGGGGCCGGAGACCCAGTACTTC.

This clonotype has just a few counts. As DNA, the CDR3 is TGTGCCAGCAGCTTGTCGGGACAGGGAATCGAGACCCAGTACTTC. Its protein is CASSLSGQGIETQYF. The genes are TRBV7-3 and TRBJ2-5, with TRBD1 matching 9 bases. Germline V gives CDR1 SGHTA, CDR2 FQGTGA. Germline trimming cut 3 bases from V and 5 bases from J; bases unmatched to any gene: 7. This CDR3 is built from 15 residues.

This clonotype occurred many times. The chain links TRBV12-3 or TRBV12-4 to TRBJ2-7; D ambiguous. The CDR3 is 11 residues long. Between the trimmed V and J ends, which lost 3 bases and 6 bases, there was a span of 6 bases. The DNA for the CDR3 is TGTGCCAGCAGTTTTGGCCTCGAGCAGTACTTC. Amino acid sequence: CASSFGLEQYF.

This sequence joins TRBV29-1 and TRBJ2-1; 12 nucleotides agree with TRBD1. Per the germline V gene, CDR1 is SQVTM and CDR2 is ANQGSEA. The CDR3 length is 14 residues. J was trimmed by 8 bases and V by 5 bases; bases with no gene match: 7. The CDR3 loop reads CSVIHRDRGHEQFF. The CDR3 coding sequence is TGCAGCGTTATCCACCGGGACAGGGGGCATGAGCAGTTCTTC.